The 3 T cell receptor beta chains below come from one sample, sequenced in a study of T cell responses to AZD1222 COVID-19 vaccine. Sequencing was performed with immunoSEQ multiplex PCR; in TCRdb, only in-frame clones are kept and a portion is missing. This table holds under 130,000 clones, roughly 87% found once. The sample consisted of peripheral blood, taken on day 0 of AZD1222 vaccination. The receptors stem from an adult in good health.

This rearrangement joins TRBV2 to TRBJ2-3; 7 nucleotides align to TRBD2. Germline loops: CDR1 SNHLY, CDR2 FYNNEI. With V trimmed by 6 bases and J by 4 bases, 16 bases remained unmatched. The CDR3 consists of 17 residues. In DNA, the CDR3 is TGTGCCAGCAGCCACCCCCTGCGGGGGAGGGCGGCAGATACGCAGTATTTT. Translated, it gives CASSHPLRGRAADTQYF.

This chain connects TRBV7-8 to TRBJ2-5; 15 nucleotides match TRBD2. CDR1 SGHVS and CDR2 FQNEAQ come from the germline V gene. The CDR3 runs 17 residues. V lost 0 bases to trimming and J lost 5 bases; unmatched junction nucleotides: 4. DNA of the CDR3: TGTGCCAGCAGCTTAGCTGGACTAGCGGGGGGGGCGGAGACCCAGTACTTC. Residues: CASSLAGLAGGAETQYF.

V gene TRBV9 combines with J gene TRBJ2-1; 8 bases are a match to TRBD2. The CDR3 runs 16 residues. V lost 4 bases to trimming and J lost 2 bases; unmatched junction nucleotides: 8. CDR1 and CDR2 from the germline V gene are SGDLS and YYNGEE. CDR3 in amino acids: CASSPRGGGTYNEQFF. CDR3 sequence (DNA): TGTGCCAGCAGCCCACGGGGGGGCGGGACCTACAATGAGCAGTTCTTC.